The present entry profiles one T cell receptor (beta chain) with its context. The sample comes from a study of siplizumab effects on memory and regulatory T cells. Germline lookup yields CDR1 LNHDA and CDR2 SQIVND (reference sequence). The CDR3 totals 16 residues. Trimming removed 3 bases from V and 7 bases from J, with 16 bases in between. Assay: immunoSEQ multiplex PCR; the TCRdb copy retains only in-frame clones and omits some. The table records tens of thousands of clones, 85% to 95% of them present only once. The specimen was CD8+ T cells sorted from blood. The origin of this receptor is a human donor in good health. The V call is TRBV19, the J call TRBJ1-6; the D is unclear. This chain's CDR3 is CASSMYPGTGNSPLHF. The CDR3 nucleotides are TGTGCCAGTAGTATGTATCCGGGAACGGGGAATTCACCCCTCCACTTT.